The 8 T cell receptor beta chains listed next were all sequenced from one sample in a study of STAT5B mutations in CD4+ large granular lymphocyte leukemia. Profiled with immunoSEQ multiplex PCR; TCRdb holds only in-frame clones, not every one. Of roughly 34,000 clones in the sample, 76% are singletons; the top ten hold approximately 6.4%. Sequencing used CD4+ T cells from blood buffy coats. All receptors come from a human donor in good health.

The chain is built from TRBV7-6 and TRBJ2-3; possibly TRBD2 for D (6 bases). Germline V gene lookup returns CDR1 SGHVS and CDR2 FNYEAQ. CDR3 length equals 16 residues. Trimming shortened V by 5 bases and J by 0 bases, and 15 bases separated the two germline ends. The chain's CDR3 is CASSKELAASTDTQYF. CDR3 nucleotide sequence: TGTGCCAGCAGCAAAGAATTAGCGGCTAGCACAGATACGCAGTATTTT.

The chain couples TRBV4-3 to TRBJ1-6; D gene uncertain. This CDR3 contains 18 residues. V lost 4 bases and J 0 bases, leaving 16 bases between the germline ends. Germline values: CDR1 LGHNA, CDR2 YSLEER. In DNA, the CDR3 is TGCGCCAGCAGCCCCGCCTACCTGGCCAGCTCCTATAATTCACCCCTCCACTTT. It translates to CASSPAYLASSYNSPLHF.

CDR3 region: CASSSRLAGGAGELFF. In nucleotides, the CDR3 is TGTGCCAGCAGCTCTCGACTAGCGGGAGGGGCCGGGGAGCTGTTTTTT. The chain has TRBV11-3 and TRBJ2-2; TRBD2 agrees at 14 bases. CDR1 SGHNT and CDR2 YENEEA come from the germline V gene. The CDR3 length is 16 residues. The junction had 4 bases not matched to a gene; V was cut back by 4 bases and J by 6 bases.

The rearrangement uses TRBV7-8 and TRBJ2-5; 7 bases agree with TRBD2. The V segment lost 5 bases and the J segment 7 bases; nucleotides outside the gene matches: 10. The CDR3 is 14 residues long. The germline V gene has CDR1 SGHVS and CDR2 FQNEAQ. This chain's CDR3 is CASSIRDYLGTQYF. Here the CDR3 DNA reads TGTGCCAGCAGCATCCGGGACTACCTAGGGACCCAGTACTTC.

V is TRBV19 and J is TRBJ1-5; D not certain. The V gene lost 2 bases and the J gene lost 7 bases, with 15 bases spanning the gap. This CDR3 region has 15 residues. Germline V gene lookup returns CDR1 LNHDA and CDR2 SQIVND (reference sequence). The CDR3 reads CASSITARSTQPQHF. CDR3 bases: TGTGCCAGTAGTATAACGGCCAGGTCCACGCAGCCCCAGCATTTT.

The V and J genes are TRBV2 and TRBJ1-5; D possibly corresponds to TRBD1 (5 bases). In germline, CDR1 is SNHLY, CDR2 FYNNEI. This CDR3 is 15 amino acids long. V lost 4 bases to trimming and J lost 6 bases, with 16 bases between them. CDR3 region: CASSVLVGDGQPQHF. The DNA of the CDR3 is TGTGCCAGCAGTGTCTTAGTGGGGGATGGTCAGCCCCAGCATTTT.

The DNA for the CDR3 is TGCGCCAGCGCAGACACCCTTGAGGCCAACGTCCTGACTTTC. Protein product: CASADTLEANVLTF. The V and J genes are TRBV5-1 and TRBJ2-6; D remains ambiguous. CDR1 is SGHRS and CDR2 is YFSETQ in the germline V gene. CDR3 size: 14 residues. Between the trimmed V and J ends, which lost 7 bases and 6 bases, there was a span of 14 bases.

Only a few counts were recorded for this clone. The chain has TRBV27 and TRBJ1-2; 11 bases line up with TRBD1. This CDR3 contains 15 residues. V trimming: 5 bases; J trimming: 5 bases; junction bases outside the gene matches: 7. CDR1 is MNHEY and CDR2 is SMNVEV in the germline V gene (reference sequence). The CDR3 reads CASSHGTGGEYGYTF. CDR3 DNA: TGTGCCAGCAGTCATGGGACAGGGGGGGAGTATGGCTACACCTTC.